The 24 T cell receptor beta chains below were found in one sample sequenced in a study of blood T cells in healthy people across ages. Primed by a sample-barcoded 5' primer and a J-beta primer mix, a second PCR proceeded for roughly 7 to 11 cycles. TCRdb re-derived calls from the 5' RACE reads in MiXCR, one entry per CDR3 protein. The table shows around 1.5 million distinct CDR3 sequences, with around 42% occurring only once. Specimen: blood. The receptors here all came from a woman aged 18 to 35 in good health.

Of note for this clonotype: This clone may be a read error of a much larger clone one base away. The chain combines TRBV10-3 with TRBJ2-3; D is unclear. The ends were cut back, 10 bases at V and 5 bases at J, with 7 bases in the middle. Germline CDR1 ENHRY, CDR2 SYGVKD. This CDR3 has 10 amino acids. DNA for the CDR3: TGTGCCAGCGGCGTAGATACGCAGTATTTT. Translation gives CASGVDTQYF.

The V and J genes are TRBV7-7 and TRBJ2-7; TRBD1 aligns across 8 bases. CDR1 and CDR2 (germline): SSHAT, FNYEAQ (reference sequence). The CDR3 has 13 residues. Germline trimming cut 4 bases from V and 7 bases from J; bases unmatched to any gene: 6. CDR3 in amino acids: CASSSGTGGEQYF. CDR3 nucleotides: TGTGCCAGCAGCTCCGGGACAGGTGGAGAGCAGTACTTC.

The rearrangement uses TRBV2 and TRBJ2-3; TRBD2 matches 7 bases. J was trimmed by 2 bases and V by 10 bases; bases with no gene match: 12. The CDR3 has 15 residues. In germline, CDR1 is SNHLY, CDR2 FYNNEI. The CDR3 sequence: CATNGLAGDTDTQYF. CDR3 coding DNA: TGTGCCACCAACGGCCTGGCGGGGGACACAGATACGCAGTATTTT.

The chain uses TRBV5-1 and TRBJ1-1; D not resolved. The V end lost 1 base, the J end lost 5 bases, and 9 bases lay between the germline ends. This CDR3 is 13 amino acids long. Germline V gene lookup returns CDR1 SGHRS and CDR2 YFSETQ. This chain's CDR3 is CASSLRIRTEAFF. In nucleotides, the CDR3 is TGCGCCAGCAGCTTGCGGATCCGAACTGAAGCTTTCTTT.

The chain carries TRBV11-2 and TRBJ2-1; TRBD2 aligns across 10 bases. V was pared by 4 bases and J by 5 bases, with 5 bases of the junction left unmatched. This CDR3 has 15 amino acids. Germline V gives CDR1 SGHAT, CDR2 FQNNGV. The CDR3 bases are TGTGCCAGCAGCTCCCTAGCGGGGGATAACAATGAGCAGTTCTTC. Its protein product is CASSSLAGDNNEQFF.

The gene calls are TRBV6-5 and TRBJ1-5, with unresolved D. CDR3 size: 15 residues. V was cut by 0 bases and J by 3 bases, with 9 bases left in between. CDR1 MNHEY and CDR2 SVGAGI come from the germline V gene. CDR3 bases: TGTGCCAGCAGTTACTCCGCCGGGTTCAATCAGCCCCAGCATTTT. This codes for CASSYSAGFNQPQHF.

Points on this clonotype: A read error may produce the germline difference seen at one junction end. The CDR3 DNA sequence: TGCGCCAGCAGCTTAATTAGCGGGAGTCCTATCGGGGAGCTGTTTTTT. It specifies CASSLISGSPIGELFF. The genes are TRBV7-6 and TRBJ2-2; 9 bases map to TRBD2. Looked up from germline, CDR1 is SGHVS and CDR2 is FNYEAQ. The CDR3 sequence is 16 residues long.

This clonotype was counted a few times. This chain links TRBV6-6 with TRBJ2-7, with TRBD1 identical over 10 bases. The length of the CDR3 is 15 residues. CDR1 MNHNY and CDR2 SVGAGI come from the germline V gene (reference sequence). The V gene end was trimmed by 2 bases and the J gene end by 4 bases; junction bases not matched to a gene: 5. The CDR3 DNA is TGTGCCAGCAGTTACGGAGGGACAGGGGAATACGAGCAGTACTTC. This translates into CASSYGGTGEYEQYF.

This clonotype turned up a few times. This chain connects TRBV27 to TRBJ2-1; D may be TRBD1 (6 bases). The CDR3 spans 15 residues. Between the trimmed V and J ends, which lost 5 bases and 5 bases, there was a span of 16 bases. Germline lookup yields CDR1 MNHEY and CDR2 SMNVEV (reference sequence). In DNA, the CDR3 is TGTGCCAGCAGTCTAACTGACAGGAGTAACAATGAGCAGTTCTTC. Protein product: CASSLTDRSNNEQFF.

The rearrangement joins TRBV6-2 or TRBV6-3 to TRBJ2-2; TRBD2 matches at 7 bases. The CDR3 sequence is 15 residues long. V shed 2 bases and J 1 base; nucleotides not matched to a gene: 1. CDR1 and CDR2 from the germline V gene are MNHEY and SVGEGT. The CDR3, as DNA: TGTGCCAGCAGTTACACTAGCGTGAACACCGGGGAGCTGTTTTTT. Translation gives CASSYTSVNTGELFF.

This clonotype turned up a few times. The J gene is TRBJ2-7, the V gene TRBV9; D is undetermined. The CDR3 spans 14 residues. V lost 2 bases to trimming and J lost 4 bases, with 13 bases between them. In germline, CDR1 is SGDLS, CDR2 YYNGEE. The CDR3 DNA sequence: TGTGCCAGCAGCGTCCGTAGCCTTGGGTACGAGCAGTACTTC. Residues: CASSVRSLGYEQYF.

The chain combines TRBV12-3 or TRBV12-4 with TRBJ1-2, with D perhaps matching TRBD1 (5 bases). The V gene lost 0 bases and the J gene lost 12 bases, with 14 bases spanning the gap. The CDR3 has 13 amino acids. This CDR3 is CASSLADPRENTF. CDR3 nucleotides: TGTGCCAGCAGTTTAGCAGACCCCAGGGAGAACACCTTC.

In DNA form, the CDR3 reads TGTGCCGTAACACACATCGGGGAAAAACTGTTTTTT. Its protein is CAVTHIGEKLFF. This sequence joins TRBV30 and TRBJ1-4; no definite D call. The V end lost 8 bases, the J end lost 8 bases, and 15 bases lay between the germline ends. The CDR3 sequence is 12 residues long. CDR1 and CDR2 from the germline V gene are GTSNPN and SVGIG (reference sequence).

The DNA for the CDR3 is TGTGCCAGCAGACGGGCGGGAGAAACGGGTGATACGCAGTATTTT. Protein product: CASRRAGETGDTQYF. The chain couples TRBV25-1 to TRBJ2-3, with 7 bases identical to TRBD2. Germline V gives CDR1 MGHDK, CDR2 SYGVNS. Trimming removed 6 bases from V and 6 bases from J; junction bases left unmatched: 12. This CDR3 contains 15 residues.

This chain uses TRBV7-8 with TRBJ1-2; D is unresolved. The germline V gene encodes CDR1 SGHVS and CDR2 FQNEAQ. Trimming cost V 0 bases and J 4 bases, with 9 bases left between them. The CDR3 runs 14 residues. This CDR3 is CASSLAGIPYGYTF. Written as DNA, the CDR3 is TGTGCCAGCAGCTTAGCCGGGATCCCCTATGGCTACACCTTC.

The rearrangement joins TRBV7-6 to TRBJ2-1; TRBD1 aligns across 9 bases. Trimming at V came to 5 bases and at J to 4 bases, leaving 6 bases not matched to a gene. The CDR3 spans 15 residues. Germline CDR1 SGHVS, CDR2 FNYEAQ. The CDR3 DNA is TGTGCCAGCAGCCAACCGGGACAGGGATACAATGAGCAGTTCTTC. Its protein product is CASSQPGQGYNEQFF.

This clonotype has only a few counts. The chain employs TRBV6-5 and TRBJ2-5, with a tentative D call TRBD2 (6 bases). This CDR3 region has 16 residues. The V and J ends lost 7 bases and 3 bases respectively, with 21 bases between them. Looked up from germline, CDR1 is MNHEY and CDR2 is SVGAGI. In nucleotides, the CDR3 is TGTGCCAGCAAACGACTTCGGATTTCTAGCGAAGAGACCCAGTACTTC. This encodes CASKRLRISSEETQYF.

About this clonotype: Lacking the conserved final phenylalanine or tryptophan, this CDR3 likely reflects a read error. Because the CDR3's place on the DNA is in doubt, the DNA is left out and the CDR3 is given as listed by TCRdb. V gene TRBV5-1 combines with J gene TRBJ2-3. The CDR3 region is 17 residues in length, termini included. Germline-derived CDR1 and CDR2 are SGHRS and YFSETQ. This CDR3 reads CASSLERLAGVTDTQSV.

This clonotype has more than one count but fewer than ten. The chain's CDR3 is CASSQTRGTAKNIQYF. CDR3 bases: TGTGCCAGCAGCCAAACTAGGGGGACGGCCAAAAACATTCAGTACTTC. This chain links TRBV3-1 with TRBJ2-4; a possible D gene is TRBD1 (6 bases). Trimming took off 2 bases at V and 1 base at J, with 12 bases between the two ends. Germline values: CDR1 LGHDT, CDR2 YNNKEL (reference sequence). This CDR3 region has 16 residues. The complete variable domain, with remaining parts taken from reference TRBV3-1 and TRBJ2-4, reads DTAVSQTPKYLVTQMGNDKSIKCEQNLGHDTMYWYKQDSKKFLKIMFSYNNKELIINETVPNRFSPKSPDKAHLNLHINSLELGDSAVYFCASSQTRGTAKNIQYFGAGTRLSVL.

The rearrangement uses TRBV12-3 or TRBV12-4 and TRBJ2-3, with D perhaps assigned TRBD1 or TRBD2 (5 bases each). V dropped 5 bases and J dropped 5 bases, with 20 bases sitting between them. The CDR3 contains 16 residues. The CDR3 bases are TGTGCCAGCAGTACCCTCGGGAAGGGGCGGCAAGATACGCAGTATTTT. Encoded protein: CASSTLGKGRQDTQYF.

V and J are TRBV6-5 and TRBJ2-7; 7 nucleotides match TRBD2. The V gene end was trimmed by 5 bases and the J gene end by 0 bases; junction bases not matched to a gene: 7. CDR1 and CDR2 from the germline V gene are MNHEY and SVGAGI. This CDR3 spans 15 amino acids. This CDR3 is CASSPRDYNSYEQYF. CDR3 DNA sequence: TGTGCCAGCAGTCCCCGGGACTACAACTCCTACGAGCAGTACTTC.

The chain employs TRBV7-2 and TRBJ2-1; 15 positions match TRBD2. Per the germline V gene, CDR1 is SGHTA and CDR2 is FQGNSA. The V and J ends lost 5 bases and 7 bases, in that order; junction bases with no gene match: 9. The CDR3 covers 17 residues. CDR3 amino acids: CASSPRGLAGGGNEQFF. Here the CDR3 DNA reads TGTGCCAGCAGCCCCAGGGGACTAGCGGGAGGTGGGAATGAGCAGTTCTTC.

CDR3 coding DNA: TGCAGTGCTAGAGTAGGCGGGGGCGAGCAGTACTTC. It yields the protein CSARVGGGEQYF. V usage is TRBV20-1 and J usage is TRBJ2-4; TRBD2 aligns across 7 bases. The J call is uncertain, as TRBJ2-7 better fits the DNA end. The germline CDR1 and CDR2 sequences are DFQATT and SNEGSKA (reference sequence). The CDR3 sequence is 12 residues long.

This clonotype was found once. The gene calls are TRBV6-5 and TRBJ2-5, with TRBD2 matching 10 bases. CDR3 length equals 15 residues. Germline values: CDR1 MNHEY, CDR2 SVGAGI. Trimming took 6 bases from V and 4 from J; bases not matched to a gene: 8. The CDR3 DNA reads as TGTGCCAGCAGGACCAGCGGGAGGGCAAGAGAGACCCAGTACTTC. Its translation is CASRTSGRARETQYF.